This TCR beta chain was sequenced in a study of post-analysis software for immune sequencing data. Across the whole study: The patients showed relapsing-remitting, secondary progressive and progressive-relapsing multiple sclerosis courses.

V dropped 2 bases and J dropped 3 bases, with 8 bases sitting between them. The CDR3 is 13 residues long. cDNA libraries for TCR beta contained unique molecular identifiers. Out of about 0.95 to 10 million T cells, roughly 0.5 million cDNA molecules were generated. TCRdb processed the PCR reads anew with MiXCR; each CDR3 protein has one entry. The table shows approximately 360,000 distinct CDR3 sequences, with around a third occurring only once. Findings and limits, study-wide: Normalized Chao1 diversity was significantly reduced in patients versus controls. Samples from a shared batch, those prepared together, strongly co-clustered by F measure. TRBV5-6, TRBV5-1 and TRBV20-1 belonged to a set of roughly five TRBV segments that were more frequent in patients than controls.

Concerning this clonotype: Its antigen is unknown.

The clonotype originates from a girl under 18 with multiple sclerosis. The J gene is TRBJ2-7, the V gene TRBV12-3 or TRBV12-4; D is undetermined. Sequenced: blood. The CDR3 reads CASSLFGIYEQYF. The CDR3 DNA follows: TGTGCCAGCAGTTTATTTGGGATCTACGAGCAGTACTTC.